These 5 T cell receptor beta chains were sequenced from one sample in a study of vaccination and CD4 T cells after COVID-19. The study sequenced cultured CD4+ T cell DNA using the Oncomine TCR Beta short-read assay. TCRdb analysed the PCR reads with MiXCR anew, one entry per CDR3 protein. The table has fewer than 20,000 distinct CDR3 sequences, 40% to 55% seen once. No antigen is known for these receptors. Treatment of the sample: approximately 9-day PBMC culture with coronavirus spike peptide pools or control peptides (ViraFEST assay). Material: CD4+ T cells from blood, cultured in vitro, obtained before SARS-CoV-2 vaccination. These receptors were taken from a human donor who had recovered from COVID-19.

The V and J genes are TRBV3-1 and TRBJ2-7; the D gene is possibly TRBD2 (6 bases). The CDR3 is 15 amino acids. Germline values: CDR1 LGHDT, CDR2 YNNKEL (reference sequence). V was shortened by 1 base and J by 3 bases, with 13 bases between the two germline ends. The CDR3 region is CASSQGSGTNYEQYF. The CDR3 coding sequence is TGTGCCAGCAGCCAAGGTAGCGGTACAAACTACGAGCAGTACTTC.

Only a few counts were recorded for this clonotype. The chain is built from TRBV6-1 and TRBJ2-3, with 7 bases lining up with TRBD1. Looked up from germline, CDR1 is MNHNS and CDR2 is SASEGT. The J segment lost 6 bases and the V segment lost 0 bases, leaving 6 bases of the junction unmatched. The CDR3 contains 15 residues. CDR3 DNA sequence: TGTGCCAGCAGTGAAGCAACAGGGGCCGGGGATACGCAGTATTTT. Protein: CASSEATGAGDTQYF.

This chain links TRBV15 with TRBJ1-2, with 8 positions matching TRBD1. V lost 5 bases to trimming and J lost 11 bases; unmatched junction nucleotides: 13. This CDR3 is 14 amino acids long. The germline gives CDR1 LNHNV, CDR2 YYDKDF (reference sequence). The CDR3 region has the DNA TGTGCCACCAGCTTAGACAGGGGATCACACAGTTACACCTTC. It is translated as CATSLDRGSHSYTF. Drawing the rest from reference TRBV15 and TRBJ1-2, the complete variable domain is DAMVIQNPRYQVTQFGKPVTLSCSQTLNHNVMYWYQQKSSQAPKLLFHYYDKDFNNEADTPDNFQSRRPNTSFCFLDIRSPGLGDTAMYLCATSLDRGSHSYTFGSGTRLTVV.

The V and J genes are TRBV20-1 and TRBJ2-1; D gene ambiguous. V lost 3 bases and J lost 7, with 10 bases in between. In germline, CDR1 is DFQATT, CDR2 SNEGSKA (reference sequence). The CDR3 loop spans 12 amino acids. CDR3 DNA sequence: TGCAGTGCTAGCTATTGGGGTAATGAGCAGTTCTTC. Translation: CSASYWGNEQFF.

Here the CDR3 DNA reads TGTGCCAGCAGTTTAAACAGGAGCAATCAGCCCCAGCATTTT. Its translation: CASSLNRSNQPQHF. The V call is TRBV28, the J call TRBJ1-5; possibly TRBD1 for D (5 bases). V lost 2 bases to trimming and J lost 1 base, with 6 bases between them. Germline assignment: CDR1 MDHEN and CDR2 SYDVKM. The CDR3 spans 14 residues.